A single sample is the source of the 21 T cell receptor beta chains below, sequenced in a study of blood T cell repertoires in COVID-19. Clones were read by immunoSEQ multiplex PCR, and TCRdb kept only the in-frame ones, dropping some. The data hold 160,000 or so clones, with under 90% observed a single time. The sample comprised peripheral blood. The receptors were sampled from a woman at least 80 years old with acute or convalescent COVID-19.

Turning to this clone: The same CDR3 can be traced to other DNA sequences in this sample. The V gene is TRBV30, the J gene TRBJ2-1; TRBD2 aligns across 9 bases. V lost 2 bases to trimming and J lost 10 bases; unmatched junction nucleotides: 6. Germline V gives CDR1 GTSNPN, CDR2 SVGIG (reference sequence). The CDR3 runs 13 residues. The CDR3 DNA reads as TGTGCCTGGAGTAGCGGGGGGCCGGGGGAGCAGTTCTTC. It translates to CAWSSGGPGEQFF.

This clone has just a few counts. The chain has TRBV7-9 and TRBJ1-6; D is uncertain. This CDR3 has 14 residues. Germline V gene sequence: CDR1 SEHNR, CDR2 FQNEAQ (reference sequence). The V gene lost 1 base and the J gene lost 10 bases, with 11 bases spanning the gap. CDR3 DNA sequence: TGTGCCAGCAGCTTAGAAGTCGGAGAATCACCCCTCCACTTT. It translates to CASSLEVGESPLHF.

The chain uses TRBV27 and TRBJ1-5; 7 nucleotides line up with TRBD1. Trimming took 2 bases from V and 2 from J; bases not matched to a gene: 6. Germline-derived CDR1 and CDR2 are MNHEY and SMNVEV (reference sequence). The CDR3 covers 16 residues. The chain's CDR3 is CASSLGITGGNQPQHF. The CDR3, as DNA: TGTGCCAGCAGTTTAGGAATTACAGGGGGCAATCAGCCCCAGCATTTT.

V gene TRBV5-4 combines with J gene TRBJ2-5, with TRBD2 identical over 7 bases. The ends lost 4 bases at V and 1 base at J; junction bases unmatched: 10. From germline, CDR1 is SGHNT and CDR2 YYREEE (reference sequence). The CDR3 loop spans 16 amino acids. The CDR3 sequence is CASSRDPAGPQETQYF. The CDR3 nucleotides read TGTGCCAGCAGCCGAGACCCAGCGGGACCCCAAGAGACCCAGTACTTC.

DNA of the CDR3: TGTGCCAGCAGCCGAGGTTGGTCTGGAAACACCATATATTTT. Its translation: CASSRGWSGNTIYF. The J gene is TRBJ1-3, the V gene TRBV14; D unclear. Germline CDR1 is SGHDN and CDR2 is FVKESK. The V gene lost 4 bases and the J gene lost 1 base, with 8 bases spanning the gap. CDR3 length: 14 amino acids.

The chain couples TRBV10-3 to TRBJ1-5, with 11 nucleotides matching TRBD1. Germline V gene data show CDR1 as ENHRY and CDR2 as SYGVKD. The CDR3 has 19 amino acids. The V and J ends lost 3 bases and 4 bases, in that order; junction bases with no gene match: 14. The CDR3 DNA reads as TGTGCCATCAGTGAAGTAGCTTGGGCGGGGACAGGGGGAAATCAGCCCCAGCATTTT. The encoded protein is CAISEVAWAGTGGNQPQHF.

The rearrangement uses TRBV11-2 and TRBJ2-7; 9 nucleotides align to TRBD2. The CDR3 contains 15 residues. With 5 bases clipped from V and 4 bases from J, the junction kept 9 bases outside the gene matches. Germline V gene sequence: CDR1 SGHAT, CDR2 FQNNGV. The CDR3, as DNA: TGTGCCAGCAGCATGAGTAGCGGGGGCCTTTACGAGCAGTACTTC. Translation: CASSMSSGGLYEQYF.

J is TRBJ1-5 and V is TRBV12-5; no clear D gene. The V and J ends lost 1 base and 4 bases respectively, with 11 bases between them. The CDR3 is made up of 15 amino acids. Per germline, CDR1 LGHNT and CDR2 FRNRAP. The CDR3 nucleotides are TGTGCTAGTGGTTTGGGTATGGGCTTAAATCAGCCCCAGCATTTT. Protein: CASGLGMGLNQPQHF.

Details on this clone: At one end the junction does not follow the germline gene, possibly because of a read error. This sequence joins TRBV6-1 and TRBJ1-5; D unclear. The CDR3 is 15 residues long. Germline CDR1 reads MNHNS; CDR2 reads SASEGT. The CDR3 reads CASTESGNGNQPQHF. CDR3 coding DNA: TGTGCCAGCACTGAAAGCGGGAATGGCAATCAGCCCCAGCATTTT.

CDR3 sequence: CASSLVVTPYNEQFF. DNA for the CDR3: TGTGCCAGCAGCTTAGTAGTGACTCCCTACAATGAGCAGTTCTTC. The chain has TRBV11-2 and TRBJ2-1; no firm D call. The CDR3 runs to 15 residues. Germline V CDR1 and CDR2: SGHAT, FQNNGV. The V end was cut by 1 base, the J end by 2 bases, with 9 bases between.

J is TRBJ1-5 and V is TRBV6-5; no clear D gene. This CDR3 region has 12 residues. V gave up 7 bases and J gave up 10 bases, with 14 bases separating them. Germline CDR1 reads MNHEY; CDR2 reads SVGAGI. The CDR3 DNA is TGTGCCAGCAAACCACCCTCGGGACCCCAGCATTTT. Translated: CASKPPSGPQHF.

The chain recombines TRBV19 with TRBJ1-1; D perhaps matches TRBD1 (6 bases). CDR3 size: 15 residues. Germline V gene sequence: CDR1 LNHDA, CDR2 SQIVND (reference sequence). Trimming cost V 1 base and J 9 bases, with 18 bases left between them. The CDR3 sequence: CASSIAGVANKKAFF. CDR3 nucleotide sequence: TGTGCCAGTAGTATAGCAGGGGTCGCGAACAAGAAAGCTTTCTTT.

V gene TRBV7-2 combines with J gene TRBJ2-7; D is perhaps TRBD2 (6 bases). Germline assignment: CDR1 SGHTA and CDR2 FQGNSA. This CDR3 comprises 16 residues. Trimming left V 6 bases short and J 3 bases short, with 21 bases between. CDR3 protein: CASSPDQLALFYEQYF. DNA of the CDR3: TGTGCCAGCAGTCCCGACCAACTAGCATTATTCTACGAGCAGTACTTC.

V usage is TRBV15 and J usage is TRBJ2-7; TRBD1 matches 8 bases. Germline CDR1 is LNHNV and CDR2 is YYDKDF (reference sequence). CDR3 size: 16 residues. V trimming: 1 base; J trimming: 8 bases; junction bases outside the gene matches: 13. The CDR3 region is CATSRAARGLTGKQYF. The CDR3 coding sequence is TGTGCCACCAGCAGAGCTGCCAGGGGGCTTACCGGGAAGCAGTACTTC.

The chain couples TRBV7-8 to TRBJ2-2; TRBD1 is a possible D gene (6 bases). Germline V lookup: CDR1 SGHVS, CDR2 FQNEAQ. The CDR3 has 15 amino acids. Trimming removed 6 bases at V and 7 bases at J, with 18 bases between. The CDR3, as DNA: TGTGCCAGCAGGGACAAAACAGGGATCGGCGGGGAGCTGTTTTTT. It specifies CASRDKTGIGGELFF.

This sequence joins TRBV5-6 and TRBJ1-6, with 7 bases lining up with TRBD1. V dropped 4 bases and J dropped 8; count of bases not matched to a gene: 6. The CDR3 is 14 amino acids. In germline, CDR1 is SGHDT, CDR2 YYEEEE. The CDR3 DNA follows: TGTGCCAGCAGCACGGGACAGATGGATTCACCCCTCCACTTT. It yields the protein CASSTGQMDSPLHF.

The rearrangement joins TRBV19 to TRBJ2-5; 9 nucleotides agree with TRBD1. Germline lookup yields CDR1 LNHDA and CDR2 SQIVND (reference sequence). V dropped 6 bases and J dropped 7; count of bases not matched to a gene: 9. The CDR3 totals 14 residues. The CDR3 spells CASSRTGAVATQYF. The CDR3 DNA is TGTGCCAGTAGCAGGACAGGGGCGGTTGCGACCCAGTACTTC.

J is TRBJ1-2 and V is TRBV28; D is perhaps TRBD1 (6 bases). Germline V CDR1 and CDR2: MDHEN, SYDVKM. This CDR3 is 14 amino acids long. Trimming took off 3 bases at V and 5 bases at J, with 13 bases between the two ends. The CDR3 is CASSFQGPSYGYTF. The CDR3 DNA sequence: TGTGCCAGCAGTTTCCAGGGGCCGAGTTATGGCTACACCTTC.

The rearrangement joins TRBV29-1 to TRBJ1-2; D is unresolved. The CDR3 contains 12 residues. V lost 6 bases, J lost 2 bases, and 10 bases lay in between. Germline CDR1 and CDR2: SQVTM and ANQGSEA. CDR3: CSVSTANYGYTF. In DNA form, the CDR3 reads TGCAGCGTGTCTACAGCCAACTATGGCTACACCTTC.

There are a few counts of this clone. The chain carries TRBV11-2 and TRBJ1-1; 9 nucleotides agree with TRBD1. The CDR3 has 13 amino acids. Per the germline V gene, CDR1 is SGHAT and CDR2 is FQNNGV. The J segment lost 5 bases and the V segment lost 9 bases, leaving 7 bases of the junction unmatched. CDR3 coding DNA: TGTGCCAGTCCGGGACAGGGTAAAACTGAAGCTTTCTTT. It translates to CASPGQGKTEAFF.

This chain uses TRBV10-3 with TRBJ2-5, with 8 bases that match TRBD1. Germline trimming cut 2 bases from V and 4 bases from J; bases unmatched to any gene: 6. Per the germline V gene, CDR1 is ENHRY and CDR2 is SYGVKD. This CDR3 has 15 amino acids. DNA of the CDR3: TGTGCCATCAGTGAGCTCGACAGGGGAGGAGAGACCCAGTACTTC. Protein product: CAISELDRGGETQYF.